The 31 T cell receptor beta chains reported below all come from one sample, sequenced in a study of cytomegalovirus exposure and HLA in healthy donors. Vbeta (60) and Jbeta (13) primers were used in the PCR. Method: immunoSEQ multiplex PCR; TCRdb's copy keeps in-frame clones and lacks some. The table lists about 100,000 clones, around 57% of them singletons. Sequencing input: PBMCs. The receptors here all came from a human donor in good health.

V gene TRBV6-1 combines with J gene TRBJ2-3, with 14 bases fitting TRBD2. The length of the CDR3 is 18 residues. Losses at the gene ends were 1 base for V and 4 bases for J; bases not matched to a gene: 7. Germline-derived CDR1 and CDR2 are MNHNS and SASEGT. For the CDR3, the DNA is TGTGCCAGCAGTGAAGATTCGGGACTAGCGGGAGCGGCAGATACGCAGTATTTT. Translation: CASSEDSGLAGAADTQYF.

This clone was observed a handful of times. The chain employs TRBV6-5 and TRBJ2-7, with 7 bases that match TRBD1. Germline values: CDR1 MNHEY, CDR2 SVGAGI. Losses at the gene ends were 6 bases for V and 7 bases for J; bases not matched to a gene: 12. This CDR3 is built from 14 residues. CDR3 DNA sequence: TGTGCCAGCAGCCTAAGACAGGGACGAGGGGAGCAGTACTTC. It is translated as CASSLRQGRGEQYF.

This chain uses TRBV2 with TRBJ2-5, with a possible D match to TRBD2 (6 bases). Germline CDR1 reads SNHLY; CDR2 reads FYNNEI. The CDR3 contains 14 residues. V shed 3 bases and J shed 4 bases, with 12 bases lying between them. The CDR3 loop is CASSEEGFLETQYF. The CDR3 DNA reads TGTGCCAGCAGTGAGGAGGGATTTTTAGAGACCCAGTACTTC. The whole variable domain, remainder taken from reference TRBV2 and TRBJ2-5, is EPEVTQTPSHQVTQMGQEVILRCVPISNHLYFYWYRQILGQKVEFLVSFYNNEISEKSEIFDDQFSVERPDGSNFTLKIRSTKLEDSAMYFCASSEEGFLETQYFGPGTRLLVL.

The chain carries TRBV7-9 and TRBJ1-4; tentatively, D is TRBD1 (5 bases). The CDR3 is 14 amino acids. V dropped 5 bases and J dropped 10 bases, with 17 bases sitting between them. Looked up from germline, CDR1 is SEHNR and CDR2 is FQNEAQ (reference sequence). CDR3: CASSLYDLGGKLFF. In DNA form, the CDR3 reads TGTGCCAGCAGCCTCTACGACCTGGGGGGAAAACTGTTTTTT.

The CDR3 DNA sequence: TGTGCCAGCAGTTCCACGCCGGGACATAACTACGAGCAGTACTTC. As protein: CASSSTPGHNYEQYF. The chain recombines TRBV27 with TRBJ2-7; TRBD1 might be the D (6 bases). CDR1 and CDR2 (germline): MNHEY, SMNVEV (reference sequence). Trimming removed 4 bases at V and 3 bases at J, with 16 bases between. CDR3 length: 15 amino acids.

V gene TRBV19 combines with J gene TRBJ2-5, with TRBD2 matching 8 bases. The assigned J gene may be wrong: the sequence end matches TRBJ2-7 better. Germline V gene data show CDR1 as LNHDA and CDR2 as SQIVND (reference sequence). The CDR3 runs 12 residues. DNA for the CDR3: TGTGCCAGTAGTCCTAGCGGGTACGAGCAGTACTTC. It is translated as CASSPSGYEQYF.

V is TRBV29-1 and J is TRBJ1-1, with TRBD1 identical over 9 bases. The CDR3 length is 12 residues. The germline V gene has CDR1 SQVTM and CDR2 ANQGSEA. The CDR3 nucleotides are TGCAGTGATAGGACAGGGGCCACTGAAGCTTTCTTT. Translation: CSDRTGATEAFF. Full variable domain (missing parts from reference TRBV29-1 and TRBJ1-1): SAVISQKPSRDICQRGTSLTIQCQVDSQVTMMFWYRQQPGQSLTLIATANQGSEATYESGFVIDKFPISRPNLTFSTLTVSNMSPEDSSIYLCSDRTGATEAFFGQGTRLTVV.

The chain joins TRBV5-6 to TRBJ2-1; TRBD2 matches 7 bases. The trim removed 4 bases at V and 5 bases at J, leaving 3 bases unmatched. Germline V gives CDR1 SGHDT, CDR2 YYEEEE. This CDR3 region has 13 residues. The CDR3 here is CASSGDYHNEQFF. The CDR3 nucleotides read TGTGCCAGCAGCGGGGACTACCACAATGAGCAGTTCTTC.

In DNA, the CDR3 is TGTGCCAGCAGCCAACCACGTCGGGGGACTGGGGCCAACGTCCTGACTTTC. It encodes CASSQPRRGTGANVLTF. This chain links TRBV7-8 with TRBJ2-6; TRBD2 might be the D (6 bases). The CDR3 length is 17 residues. CDR1 is SGHVS and CDR2 is FQNEAQ in the germline V gene. The V end was cut by 5 bases, the J end by 2 bases, with 16 bases between.

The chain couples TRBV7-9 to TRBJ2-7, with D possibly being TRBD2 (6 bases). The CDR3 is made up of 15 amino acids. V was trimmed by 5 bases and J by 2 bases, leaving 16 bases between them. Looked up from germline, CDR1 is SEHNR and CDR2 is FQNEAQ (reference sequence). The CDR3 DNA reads TGTGCCAGCAGCCTAAGCCGGGACTTTACCTACGAGCAGTACTTC. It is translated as CASSLSRDFTYEQYF.

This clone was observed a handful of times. CDR3 nucleotides: TGTGCCAGCAGTGTGGAGGAGGCCTTTTTCTATGGCTACACCTTC. Its protein is CASSVEEAFFYGYTF. The chain combines TRBV6-1 with TRBJ1-2, with no clear D. V lost 4 bases to trimming and J lost 4 bases, with 16 bases between them. Germline CDR1 MNHNS, CDR2 SASEGT. This CDR3 has 15 amino acids.

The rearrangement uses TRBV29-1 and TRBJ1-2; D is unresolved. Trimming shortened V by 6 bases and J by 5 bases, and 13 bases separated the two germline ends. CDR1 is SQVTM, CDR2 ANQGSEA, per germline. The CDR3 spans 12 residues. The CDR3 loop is CSVIDPGYGYTF. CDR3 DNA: TGCAGCGTAATCGATCCGGGGTATGGCTACACCTTC.

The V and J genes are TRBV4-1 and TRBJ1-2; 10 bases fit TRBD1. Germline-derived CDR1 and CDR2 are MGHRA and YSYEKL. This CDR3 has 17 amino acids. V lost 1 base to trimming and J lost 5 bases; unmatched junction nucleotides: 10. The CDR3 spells CASSQAGTGVSGYGYTF. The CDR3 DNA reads TGCGCCAGCAGCCAAGCCGGGACAGGGGTGTCTGGGTATGGCTACACCTTC.

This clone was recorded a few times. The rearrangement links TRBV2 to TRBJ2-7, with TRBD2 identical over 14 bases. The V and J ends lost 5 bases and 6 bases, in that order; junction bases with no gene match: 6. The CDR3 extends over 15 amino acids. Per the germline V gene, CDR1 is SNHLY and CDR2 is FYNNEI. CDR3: CASSRGLAGVSEQYF. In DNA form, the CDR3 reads TGTGCCAGCAGTAGGGGACTAGCGGGAGTTTCCGAGCAGTACTTC.

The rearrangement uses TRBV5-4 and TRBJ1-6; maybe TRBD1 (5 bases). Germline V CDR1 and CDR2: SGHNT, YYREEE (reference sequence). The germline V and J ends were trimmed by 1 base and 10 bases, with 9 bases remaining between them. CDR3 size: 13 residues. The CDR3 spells CASSLLGGSPLHF. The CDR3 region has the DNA TGTGCCAGCAGCTTGTTGGGGGGATCACCCCTCCACTTT.

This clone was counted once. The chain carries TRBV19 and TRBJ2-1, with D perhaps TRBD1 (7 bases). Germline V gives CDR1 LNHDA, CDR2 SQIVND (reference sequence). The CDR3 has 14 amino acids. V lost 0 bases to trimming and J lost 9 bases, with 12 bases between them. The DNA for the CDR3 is TGTGCCAGTAGTATAGATCCCAGGGGGGTTGAGCAGTTCTTC. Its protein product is CASSIDPRGVEQFF.

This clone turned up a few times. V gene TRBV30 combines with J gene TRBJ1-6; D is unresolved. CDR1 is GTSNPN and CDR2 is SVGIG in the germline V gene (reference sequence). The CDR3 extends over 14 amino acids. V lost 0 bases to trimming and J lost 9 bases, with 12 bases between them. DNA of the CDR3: TGTGCCTGGAGTGTAGGGAGTACGGGTTCACCCCTCCACTTT. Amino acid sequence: CAWSVGSTGSPLHF.

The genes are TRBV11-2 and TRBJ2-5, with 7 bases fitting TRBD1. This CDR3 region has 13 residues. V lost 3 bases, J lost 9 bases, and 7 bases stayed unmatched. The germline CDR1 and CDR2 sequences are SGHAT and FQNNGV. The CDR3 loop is CASSFGLQGAQYF. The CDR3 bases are TGTGCCAGCAGCTTTGGGCTGCAGGGGGCCCAGTACTTC. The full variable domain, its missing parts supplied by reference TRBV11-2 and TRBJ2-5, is EAGVAQSPRYKIIEKRQSVAFWCNPISGHATLYWYQQILGQGPKLLIQFQNNGVVDDSQLPKDRFSAERLKGVDSTLKIQPAKLEDSAVYLCASSFGLQGAQYFGPGTRLLVL.

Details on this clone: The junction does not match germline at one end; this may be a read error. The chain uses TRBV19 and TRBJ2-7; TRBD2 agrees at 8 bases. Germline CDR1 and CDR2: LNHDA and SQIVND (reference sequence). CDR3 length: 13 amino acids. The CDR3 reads CASSPPIASGLDF. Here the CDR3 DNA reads TGTGCCAGTAGTCCGCCAATTGCTAGCGGGCTTGACTTC. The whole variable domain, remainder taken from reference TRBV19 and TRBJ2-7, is DGGITQSPKYLFRKEGQNVTLSCEQNLNHDAMYWYRQDPGQGLRLIYYSQIVNDFQKGDIAEGYSVSREKKESFPLTVTSAQKNPTAFYLCASSPPIASGLDFGPGTRLTVT.

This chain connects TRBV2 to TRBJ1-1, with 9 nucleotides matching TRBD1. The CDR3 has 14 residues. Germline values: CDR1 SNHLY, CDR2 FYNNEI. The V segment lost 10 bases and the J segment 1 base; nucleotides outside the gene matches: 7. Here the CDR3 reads CANTRDRANTEAFF. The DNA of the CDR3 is TGTGCCAACACCAGGGACAGGGCGAACACTGAAGCTTTCTTT. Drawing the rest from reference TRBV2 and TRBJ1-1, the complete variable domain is EPEVTQTPSHQVTQMGQEVILRCVPISNHLYFYWYRQILGQKVEFLVSFYNNEISEKSEIFDDQFSVERPDGSNFTLKIRSTKLEDSAMYFCANTRDRANTEAFFGQGTRLTVV.

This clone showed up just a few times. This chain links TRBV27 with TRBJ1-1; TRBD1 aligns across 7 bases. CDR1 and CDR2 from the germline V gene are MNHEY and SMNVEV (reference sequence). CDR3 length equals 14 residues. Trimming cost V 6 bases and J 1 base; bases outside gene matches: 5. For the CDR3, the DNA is TGTGCCAGCAGACCCGGGACAGCGAACACTGAAGCTTTCTTT. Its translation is CASRPGTANTEAFF.

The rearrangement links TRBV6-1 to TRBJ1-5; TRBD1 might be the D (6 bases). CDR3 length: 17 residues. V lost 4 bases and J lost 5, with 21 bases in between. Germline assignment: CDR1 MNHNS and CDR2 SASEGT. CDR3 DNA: TGTGCCAGCAGTGCAGGGGCAGGCCAAGCGGGGTATCAGCCCCAGCATTTT. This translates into CASSAGAGQAGYQPQHF.

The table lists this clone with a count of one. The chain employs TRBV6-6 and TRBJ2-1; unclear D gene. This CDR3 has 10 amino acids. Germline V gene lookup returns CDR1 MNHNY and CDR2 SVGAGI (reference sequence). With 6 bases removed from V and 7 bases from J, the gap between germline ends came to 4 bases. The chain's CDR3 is CASSRNEQFF. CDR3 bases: TGTGCCAGCAGCCGTAATGAGCAGTTCTTC.

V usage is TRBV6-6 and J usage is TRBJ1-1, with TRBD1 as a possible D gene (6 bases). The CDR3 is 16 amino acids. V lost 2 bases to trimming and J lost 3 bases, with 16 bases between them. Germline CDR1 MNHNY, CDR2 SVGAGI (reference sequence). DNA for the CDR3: TGTGCCAGCAGTTACCACAGGGCCCTTTTGTACACTGAAGCTTTCTTT. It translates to CASSYHRALLYTEAFF.

The CDR3 spells CASSATSAGETQYF. The CDR3 DNA sequence: TGTGCCAGCAGTGCCACGAGCGCCGGGGAGACCCAGTACTTC. V gene TRBV6-5 combines with J gene TRBJ2-5, with D unresolved. Germline V gene lookup returns CDR1 MNHEY and CDR2 SVGAGI. This CDR3 has 14 residues. V was trimmed by 5 bases and J by 5 bases, leaving 15 bases between them.

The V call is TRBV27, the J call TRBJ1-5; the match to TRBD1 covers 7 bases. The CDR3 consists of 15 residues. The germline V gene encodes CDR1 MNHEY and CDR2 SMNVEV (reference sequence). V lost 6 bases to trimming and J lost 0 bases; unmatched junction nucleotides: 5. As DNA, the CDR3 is TGTGCCAGCAGGACAGGGTTTTATAGCAATCAGCCCCAGCATTTT. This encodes CASRTGFYSNQPQHF.

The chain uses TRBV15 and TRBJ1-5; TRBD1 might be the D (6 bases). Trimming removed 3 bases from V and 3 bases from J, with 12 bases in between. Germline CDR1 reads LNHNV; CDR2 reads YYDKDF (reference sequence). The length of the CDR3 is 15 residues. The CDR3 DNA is TGTGCCACCAGCAGTCCTCGGGACACCAATCAGCCCCAGCATTTT. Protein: CATSSPRDTNQPQHF.

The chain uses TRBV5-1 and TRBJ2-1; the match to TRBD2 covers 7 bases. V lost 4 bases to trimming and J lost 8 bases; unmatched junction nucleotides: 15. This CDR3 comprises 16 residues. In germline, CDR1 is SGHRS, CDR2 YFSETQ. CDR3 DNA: TGCGCCAGCAGCCCCGTTGGGGACTACCCCAACGATGAGCAGTTCTTC. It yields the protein CASSPVGDYPNDEQFF.

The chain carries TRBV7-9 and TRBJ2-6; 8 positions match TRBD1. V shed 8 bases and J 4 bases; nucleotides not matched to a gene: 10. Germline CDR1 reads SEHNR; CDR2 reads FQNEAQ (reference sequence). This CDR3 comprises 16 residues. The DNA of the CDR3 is TGTGCCAGCGGTCAGGGGGCGCGGTCCGGGGCCAACGTCCTGACTTTC. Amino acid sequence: CASGQGARSGANVLTF.

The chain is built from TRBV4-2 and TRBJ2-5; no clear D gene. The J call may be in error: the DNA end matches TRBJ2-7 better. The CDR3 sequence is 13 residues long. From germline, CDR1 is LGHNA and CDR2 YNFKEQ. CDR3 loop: CASSQDRDYEQYF. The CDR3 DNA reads TGTGCCAGCAGCCAAGATAGGGACTACGAGCAGTACTTC.

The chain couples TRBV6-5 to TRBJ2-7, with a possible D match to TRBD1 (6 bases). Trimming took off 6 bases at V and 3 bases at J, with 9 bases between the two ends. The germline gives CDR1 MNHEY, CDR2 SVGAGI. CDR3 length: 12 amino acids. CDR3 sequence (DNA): TGTGCCAGCAGAGGACAGTACTACGAGCAGTACTTC. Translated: CASRGQYYEQYF.